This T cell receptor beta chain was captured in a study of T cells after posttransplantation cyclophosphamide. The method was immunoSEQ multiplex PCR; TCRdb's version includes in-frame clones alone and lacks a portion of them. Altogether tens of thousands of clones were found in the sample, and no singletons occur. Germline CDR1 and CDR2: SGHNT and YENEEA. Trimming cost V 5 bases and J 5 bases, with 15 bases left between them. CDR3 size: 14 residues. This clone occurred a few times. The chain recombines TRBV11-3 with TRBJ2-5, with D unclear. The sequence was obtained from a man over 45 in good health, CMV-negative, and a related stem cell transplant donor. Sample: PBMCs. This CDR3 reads CASSLRFGWETQYF. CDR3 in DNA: TGTGCCAGCAGCCTCAGGTTTGGGTGGGAGACCCAGTACTTC.